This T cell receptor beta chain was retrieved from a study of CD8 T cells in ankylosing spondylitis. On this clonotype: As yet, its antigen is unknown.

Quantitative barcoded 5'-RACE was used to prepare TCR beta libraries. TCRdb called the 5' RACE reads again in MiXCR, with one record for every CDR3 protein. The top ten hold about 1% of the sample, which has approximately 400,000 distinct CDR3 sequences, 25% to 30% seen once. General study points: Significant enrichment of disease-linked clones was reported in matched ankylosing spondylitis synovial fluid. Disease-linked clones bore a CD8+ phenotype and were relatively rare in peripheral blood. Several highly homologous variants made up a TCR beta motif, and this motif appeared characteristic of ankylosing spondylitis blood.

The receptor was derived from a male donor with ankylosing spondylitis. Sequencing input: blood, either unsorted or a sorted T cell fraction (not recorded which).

The DNA for the CDR3 is TGTGCCATCAGTGAGTCGGCGGTAGCGGGGCTTAATGAGCAGTTCTTC. It encodes CAISESAVAGLNEQFF. The chain has TRBV10-3 and TRBJ2-1; 8 positions match TRBD2. V shed 0 bases, J shed 7 bases, and the junction held 8 bases outside the gene matches. Germline lookup yields CDR1 ENHRY and CDR2 SYGVKD. This CDR3 is built from 16 residues.